This is a list of T cell receptor beta chains from one sample in a study of blood T cell repertoires in COVID-19. Produced via immunoSEQ multiplex PCR; TCRdb's table is partial and in-frame only. The repertoire has roughly 220,000 clones, roughly four fifths of them found once; the top ten carry over 7%. The sample comprised peripheral blood. Receptors originate from a woman of 80 years or more with COVID-19, enrolled during active disease. The CDR3 runs from the conserved cysteine through the conserved F or W. The D gene is left open where the match is weak. The size of a clone is reported for some rows only, either as once, few or many, or as a class for expanded clones.

DNA: TGTGCCAGCAGCTTAGCGGGACAGGGGGCCACTGGAAACACCATATATTTT
CDR3: CASSLAGQGATGNTIYF
V: TRBV7-9
D: TRBD1
J: TRBJ1-3
size: -

DNA: TGTGCCAGCAGTTCCAACTCCCCTGGCTACACCTTC
CDR3: CASSSNSPGYTF
V: TRBV12-3/TRBV12-4
D: -
J: TRBJ1-2
size: -

DNA: TGCGCCAGCAGCCGAATTGATCACGGCGGGGAGCTGTTTTTT
CDR3: CASSRIDHGGELFF
V: TRBV5-1
D: -
J: TRBJ2-2
size: -

DNA: TGTGCCAGCAGTTACGGTGGACAGGGGGCCACTGAAGCTTTCTTT
CDR3: CASSYGGQGATEAFF
V: TRBV6-2/TRBV6-3
D: TRBD1
J: TRBJ1-1
size: -

DNA: TGTGCCAGCAGTTCAAAGACAGTTTTCACAGATACGCAGTATTTT
CDR3: CASSSKTVFTDTQYF
V: TRBV27
D: -
J: TRBJ2-3
size: -

DNA: TGTGCCAGCAGTGACACCGGGACAGATTATGGCTACACCTTC
CDR3: CASSDTGTDYGYTF
V: TRBV6-6
D: TRBD1
J: TRBJ1-2
size: -

DNA: TGCAGCGTTCAAGGGCCCGACTCTGGAAACACCATATATTTT
CDR3: CSVQGPDSGNTIYF
V: TRBV29-1
D: -
J: TRBJ1-3
size: -

DNA: TGCAGTGCTAGTAGGGACAGGCGGGGGACTGAAGCTTTCTTT
CDR3: CSASRDRRGTEAFF
V: TRBV20-1
D: TRBD1
J: TRBJ1-1
size: -

DNA: TGTGCCAGCTCACCTGGACAGGCTGAAGCTTTCTTT
CDR3: CASSPGQAEAFF
V: TRBV18
D: TRBD1
J: TRBJ1-1
size: once

DNA: TGTGCCAGCAGTGACAGGGGTGCGAACACTGAAGCTTTCTTT
CDR3: CASSDRGANTEAFF
V: TRBV27
D: TRBD1
J: TRBJ1-1
size: once

DNA: TGTGCTAGTAGTCGGGACAGGAGCGAAAAACTGTTTTTT
CDR3: CASSRDRSEKLFF
V: TRBV19
D: TRBD1
J: TRBJ1-4
size: -

DNA: TGTGCCAGCAGTCCAGGGACAGTCTATGGCTACACCTTC
CDR3: CASSPGTVYGYTF
V: TRBV3-1/TRBV3-2
D: TRBD1
J: TRBJ1-2
size: -

DNA: TGCGCCAGCAGCAACGGTGGGGCCCCTTATGGCTACACCTTC
CDR3: CASSNGGAPYGYTF
V: TRBV5-1
D: -
J: TRBJ1-2
size: -

DNA: TGTGCCTGGAGGTCCATTGGACTCCTCCGCTACACCTTC
CDR3: CAWRSIGLLRYTF
V: TRBV30
D: -
J: TRBJ1-2
size: -

DNA: TGTGCCAGTAGTAGGCGGGATAGCCTACGGGAGCAGTACTTC
CDR3: CASSRRDSLREQYF
V: TRBV19
D: -
J: TRBJ2-7
size: few

DNA: TGTGCCAGCAGTTTGGGACAGGGGGTCTCTCATGAAAAACTGTTTTTT
CDR3: CASSLGQGVSHEKLFF
V: TRBV28
D: TRBD1
J: TRBJ1-4
size: -

DNA: TGTGCCAGCAGCTTAAAGGGGTCCACTGAAGCTTTCTTT
CDR3: CASSLKGSTEAFF
V: TRBV11-2
D: -
J: TRBJ1-1
size: once

DNA: TGCGCCAGCAGCTCCCAGGGTTGGGATGGCTACACCTTC
CDR3: CASSSQGWDGYTF
V: TRBV5-1
D: -
J: TRBJ1-2
size: few

DNA: TGTGCCAGCAGCTTAGAAGGGGGCGCGCAGCCCCAGCATTTT
CDR3: CASSLEGGAQPQHF
V: TRBV7-2
D: TRBD1
J: TRBJ1-5
size: -

DNA: TGTGCCAGTACCACGGACAGGGCTCTCTTATACGAGCAGTACTTC
CDR3: CASTTDRALLYEQYF
V: TRBV19
D: TRBD1
J: TRBJ2-7
size: -

DNA: TGTGCCAGCAGTCTCCGGGACAGGTGGGGTGAAAAACTGTTTTTT
CDR3: CASSLRDRWGEKLFF
V: TRBV9
D: TRBD1
J: TRBJ1-4
size: -

DNA: TGTGCCTGGAGTGCCGGGGATGACACCATATATTTT
CDR3: CAWSAGDDTIYF
V: TRBV30
D: -
J: TRBJ1-3
size: -

DNA: TGTGCCAGCCACGACGGAGCCAGAGCAGATACGCAGTATTTT
CDR3: CASHDGARADTQYF
V: TRBV6-5
D: -
J: TRBJ2-3
size: -